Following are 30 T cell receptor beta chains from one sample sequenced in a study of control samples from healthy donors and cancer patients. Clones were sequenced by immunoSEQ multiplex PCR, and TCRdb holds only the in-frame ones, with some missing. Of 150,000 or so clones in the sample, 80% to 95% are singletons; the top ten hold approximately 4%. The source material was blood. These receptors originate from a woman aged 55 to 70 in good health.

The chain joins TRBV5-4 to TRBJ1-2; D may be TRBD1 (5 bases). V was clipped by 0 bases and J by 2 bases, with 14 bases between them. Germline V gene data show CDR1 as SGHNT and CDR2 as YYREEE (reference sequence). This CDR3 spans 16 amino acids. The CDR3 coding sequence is TGTGCCAGCAGCTTGGGGTTGGGCAGGACAAACTATGGCTACACCTTC. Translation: CASSLGLGRTNYGYTF.

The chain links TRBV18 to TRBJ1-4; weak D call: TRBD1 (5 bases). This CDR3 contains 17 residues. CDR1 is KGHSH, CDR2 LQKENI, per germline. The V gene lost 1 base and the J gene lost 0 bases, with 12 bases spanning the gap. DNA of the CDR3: TGTGCCAGCTCACCACGGGACGGGAGTGCAACTAATGAAAAACTGTTTTTT. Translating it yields CASSPRDGSATNEKLFF.

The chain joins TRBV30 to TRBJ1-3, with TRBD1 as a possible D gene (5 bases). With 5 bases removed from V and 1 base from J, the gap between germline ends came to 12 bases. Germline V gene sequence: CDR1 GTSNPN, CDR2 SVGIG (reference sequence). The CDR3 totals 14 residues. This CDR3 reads CAWDRGGSGNTIYF. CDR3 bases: TGTGCCTGGGACCGTGGGGGATCTGGAAACACCATATATTTT.

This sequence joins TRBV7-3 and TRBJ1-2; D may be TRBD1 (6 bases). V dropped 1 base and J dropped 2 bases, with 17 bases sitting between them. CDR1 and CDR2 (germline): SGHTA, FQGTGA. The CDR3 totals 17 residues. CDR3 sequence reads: CASSLKVGGPQNYGYTF. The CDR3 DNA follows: TGTGCCAGCAGCTTAAAAGTTGGGGGGCCCCAAAACTATGGCTACACCTTC.

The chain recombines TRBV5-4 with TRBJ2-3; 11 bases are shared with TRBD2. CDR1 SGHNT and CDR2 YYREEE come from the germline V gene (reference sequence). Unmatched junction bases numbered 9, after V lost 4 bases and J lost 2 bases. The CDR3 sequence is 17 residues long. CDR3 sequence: CASSRILAGGDTDTQYF. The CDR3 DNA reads TGTGCCAGCAGCCGTATTCTAGCGGGGGGTGACACAGATACGCAGTATTTT.

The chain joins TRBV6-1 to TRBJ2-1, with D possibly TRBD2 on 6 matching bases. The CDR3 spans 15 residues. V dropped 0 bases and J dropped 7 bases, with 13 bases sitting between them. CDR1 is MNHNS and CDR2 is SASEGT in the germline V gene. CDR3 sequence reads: CASSEAGREWNEQFF. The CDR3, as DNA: TGTGCCAGCAGTGAAGCGGGACGGGAGTGGAATGAGCAGTTCTTC.

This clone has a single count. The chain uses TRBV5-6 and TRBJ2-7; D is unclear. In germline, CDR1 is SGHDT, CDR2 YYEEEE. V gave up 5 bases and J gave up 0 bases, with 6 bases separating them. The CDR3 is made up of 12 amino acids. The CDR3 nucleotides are TGTGCCAGCAGGGCGAGCTCCTACGAGCAGTACTTC. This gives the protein CASRASSYEQYF.

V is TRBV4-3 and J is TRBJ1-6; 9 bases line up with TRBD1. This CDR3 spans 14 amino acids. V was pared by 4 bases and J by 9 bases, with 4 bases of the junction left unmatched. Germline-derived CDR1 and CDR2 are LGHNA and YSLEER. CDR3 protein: CASSPGQGGSPLHF. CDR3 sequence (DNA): TGCGCCAGCAGCCCGGGACAGGGAGGTTCACCCCTCCACTTT.

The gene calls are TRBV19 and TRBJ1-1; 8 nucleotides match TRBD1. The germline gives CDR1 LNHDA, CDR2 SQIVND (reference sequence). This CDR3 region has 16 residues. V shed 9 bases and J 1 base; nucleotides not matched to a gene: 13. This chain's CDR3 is CASPGQGKVTNTEAFF. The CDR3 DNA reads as TGTGCCAGCCCTGGACAGGGCAAGGTTACGAACACTGAAGCTTTCTTT.

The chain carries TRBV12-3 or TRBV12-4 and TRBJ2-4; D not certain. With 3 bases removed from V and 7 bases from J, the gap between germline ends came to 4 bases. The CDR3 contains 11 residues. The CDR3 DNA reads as TGTGCCAGCAGTTTTCAGAACATTCAGTACTTC. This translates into CASSFQNIQYF.

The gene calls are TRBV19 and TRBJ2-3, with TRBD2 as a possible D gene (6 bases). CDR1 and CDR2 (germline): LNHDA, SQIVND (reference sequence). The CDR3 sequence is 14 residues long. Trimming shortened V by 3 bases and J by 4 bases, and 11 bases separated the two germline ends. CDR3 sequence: CASSIGGAPDTQYF. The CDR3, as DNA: TGTGCCAGTAGTATTGGCGGGGCGCCAGATACGCAGTATTTT.

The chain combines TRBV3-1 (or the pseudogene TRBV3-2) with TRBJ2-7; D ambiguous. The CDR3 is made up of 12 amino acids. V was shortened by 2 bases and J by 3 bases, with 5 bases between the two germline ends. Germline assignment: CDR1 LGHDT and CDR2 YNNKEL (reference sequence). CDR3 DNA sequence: TGTGCCAGCAGCCAACCTGGCTACGAGCAGTACTTC. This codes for CASSQPGYEQYF.

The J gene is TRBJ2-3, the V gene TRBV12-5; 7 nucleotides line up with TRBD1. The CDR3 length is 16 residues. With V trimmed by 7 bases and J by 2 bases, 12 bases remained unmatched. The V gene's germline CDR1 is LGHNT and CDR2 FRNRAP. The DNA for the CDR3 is TGTGCTAGTGCACTAGGGACAGACCTCTCCACAGATACGCAGTATTTT. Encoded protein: CASALGTDLSTDTQYF.

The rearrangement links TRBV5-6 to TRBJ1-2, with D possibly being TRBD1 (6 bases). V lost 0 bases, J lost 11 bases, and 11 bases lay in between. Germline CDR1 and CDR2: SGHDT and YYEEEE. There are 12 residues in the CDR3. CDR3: CASSLGGQMYTF. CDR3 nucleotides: TGTGCCAGCAGCTTGGGTGGACAGATGTACACCTTC. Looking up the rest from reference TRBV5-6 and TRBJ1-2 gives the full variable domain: DAGVTQSPTHLIKTRGQQVTLRCSPKSGHDTVSWYQQALGQGPQFIFQYYEEEERQRGNFPDRFSGHQFPNYSSELNVNALLLGDSALYLCASSLGGQMYTFGSGTRLTVV.

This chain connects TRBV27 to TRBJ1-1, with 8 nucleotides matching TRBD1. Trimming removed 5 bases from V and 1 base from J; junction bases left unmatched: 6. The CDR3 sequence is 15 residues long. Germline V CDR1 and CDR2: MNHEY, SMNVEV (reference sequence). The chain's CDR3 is CASSLLGQGNTEAFF. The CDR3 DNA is TGTGCCAGCAGTCTCCTTGGACAGGGGAACACTGAAGCTTTCTTT.

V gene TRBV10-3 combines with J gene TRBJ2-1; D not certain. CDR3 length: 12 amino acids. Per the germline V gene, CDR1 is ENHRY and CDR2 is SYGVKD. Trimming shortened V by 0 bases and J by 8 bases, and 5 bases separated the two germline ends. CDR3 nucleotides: TGTGCCATCAGTGAGTCGAGGTATGAGCAGTTCTTC. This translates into CAISESRYEQFF.

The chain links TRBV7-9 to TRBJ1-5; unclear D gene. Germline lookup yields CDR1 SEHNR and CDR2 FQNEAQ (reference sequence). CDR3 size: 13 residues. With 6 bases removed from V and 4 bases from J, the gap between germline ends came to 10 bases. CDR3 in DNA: TGTGCCAGCAGTTATACGGGAAATCAGCCCCAGCATTTT. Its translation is CASSYTGNQPQHF.

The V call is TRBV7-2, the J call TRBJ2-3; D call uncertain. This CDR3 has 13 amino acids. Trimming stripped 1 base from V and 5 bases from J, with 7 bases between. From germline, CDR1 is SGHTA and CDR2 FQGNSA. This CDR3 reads CASSLVFGDTQYF. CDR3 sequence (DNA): TGTGCCAGCAGCTTAGTGTTCGGAGATACGCAGTATTTT.

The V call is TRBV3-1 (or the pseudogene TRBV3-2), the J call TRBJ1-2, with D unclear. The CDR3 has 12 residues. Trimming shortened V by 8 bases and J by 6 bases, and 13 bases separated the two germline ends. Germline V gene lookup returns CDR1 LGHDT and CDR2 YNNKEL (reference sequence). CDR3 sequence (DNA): TGTGCCAGCTCACTCGGAGGGAATGGCTACACCTTC. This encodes CASSLGGNGYTF.

In DNA form, the CDR3 reads TGTGCCAGCAGCTACAAGGGGAGCGCCGTCCAAGAGACCCAGTACTTC. Protein: CASSYKGSAVQETQYF. V usage is TRBV14 and J usage is TRBJ2-5; D may match TRBD1 or TRBD2 (5 bases each). This CDR3 is built from 16 residues. Germline CDR1 SGHDN, CDR2 FVKESK. V dropped 5 bases and J dropped 1 base, with 17 bases sitting between them.

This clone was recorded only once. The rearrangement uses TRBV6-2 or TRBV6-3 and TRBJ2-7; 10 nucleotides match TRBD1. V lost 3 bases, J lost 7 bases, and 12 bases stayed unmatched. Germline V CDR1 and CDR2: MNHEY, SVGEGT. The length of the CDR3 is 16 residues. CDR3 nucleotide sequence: TGTGCCAGCAGTTATAGACAGGGGGCAATCGCGTATGAGCAGTACTTC. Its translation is CASSYRQGAIAYEQYF.

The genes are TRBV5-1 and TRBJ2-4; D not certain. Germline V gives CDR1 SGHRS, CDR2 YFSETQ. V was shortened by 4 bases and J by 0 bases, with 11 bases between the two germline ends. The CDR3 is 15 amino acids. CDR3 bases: TGCGCCAGCAGCCCCGAACAAGTAGCCAAAAACATTCAGTACTTC. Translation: CASSPEQVAKNIQYF.

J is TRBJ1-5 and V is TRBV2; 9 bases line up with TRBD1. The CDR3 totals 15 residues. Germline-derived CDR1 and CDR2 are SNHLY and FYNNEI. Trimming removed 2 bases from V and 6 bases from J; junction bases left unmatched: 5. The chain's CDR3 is CASSETGGSVQPQHF. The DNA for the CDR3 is TGTGCCAGCAGTGAAACAGGGGGCTCTGTTCAGCCCCAGCATTTT. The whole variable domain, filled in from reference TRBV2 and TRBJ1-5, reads EPEVTQTPSHQVTQMGQEVILRCVPISNHLYFYWYRQILGQKVEFLVSFYNNEISEKSEIFDDQFSVERPDGSNFTLKIRSTKLEDSAMYFCASSETGGSVQPQHFGDGTRLSIL.

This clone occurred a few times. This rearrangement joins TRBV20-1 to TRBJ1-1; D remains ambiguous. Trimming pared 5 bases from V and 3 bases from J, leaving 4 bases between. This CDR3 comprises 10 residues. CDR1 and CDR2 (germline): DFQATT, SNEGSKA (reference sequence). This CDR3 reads CSAADTEAFF. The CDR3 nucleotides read TGCAGTGCTGCGGACACTGAAGCTTTCTTT.

Here the CDR3 reads CAISVRGGGETQYF. For the CDR3, the DNA is TGTGCCATCAGTGTGCGGGGGGGCGGGGAGACCCAGTACTTC. The chain has TRBV10-3 and TRBJ2-5, with 9 bases lining up with TRBD2. This CDR3 has 14 amino acids. With V trimmed by 4 bases and J by 5 bases, 5 bases remained unmatched. CDR1 and CDR2 (germline): ENHRY, SYGVKD.

The CDR3 sequence is CASSQDYETVIYGYTF. In nucleotides, the CDR3 is TGCGCCAGCAGCCAAGATTATGAGACAGTAATCTATGGCTACACCTTC. The chain is built from TRBV4-3 and TRBJ1-2; D might be TRBD1 (5 bases). CDR3 length: 16 residues. CDR1 and CDR2 from the germline V gene are LGHNA and YSLEER. Between the trimmed V and J ends, which lost 0 bases and 4 bases, there was a span of 15 bases.

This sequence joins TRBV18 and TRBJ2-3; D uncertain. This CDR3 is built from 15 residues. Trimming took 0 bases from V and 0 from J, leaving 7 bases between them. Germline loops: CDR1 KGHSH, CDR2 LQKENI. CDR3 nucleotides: TGTGCCAGCTCACCACCGAGCGTCAGCACAGATACGCAGTATTTT. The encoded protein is CASSPPSVSTDTQYF.

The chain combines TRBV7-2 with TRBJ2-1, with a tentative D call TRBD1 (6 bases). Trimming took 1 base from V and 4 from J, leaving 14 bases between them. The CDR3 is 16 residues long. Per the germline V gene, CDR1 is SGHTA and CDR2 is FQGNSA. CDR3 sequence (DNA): TGTGCCAGCAGCTTAGGACAGGCACGCCTGTACAATGAGCAGTTCTTC. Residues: CASSLGQARLYNEQFF.

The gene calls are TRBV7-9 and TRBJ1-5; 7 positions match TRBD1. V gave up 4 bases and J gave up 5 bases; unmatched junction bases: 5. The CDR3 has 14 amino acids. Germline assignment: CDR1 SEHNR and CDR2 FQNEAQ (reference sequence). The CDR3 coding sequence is TGTGCCAGCAGCTACGGGACAGTACATCAGCCCCAGCATTTT. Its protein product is CASSYGTVHQPQHF.

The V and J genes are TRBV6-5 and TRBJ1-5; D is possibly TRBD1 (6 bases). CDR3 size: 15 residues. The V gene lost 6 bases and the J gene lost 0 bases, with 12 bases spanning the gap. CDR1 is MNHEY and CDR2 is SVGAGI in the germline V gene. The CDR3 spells CASRRTGFSNQPQHF. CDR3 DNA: TGTGCCAGCAGGCGAACAGGGTTTAGCAATCAGCCCCAGCATTTT.